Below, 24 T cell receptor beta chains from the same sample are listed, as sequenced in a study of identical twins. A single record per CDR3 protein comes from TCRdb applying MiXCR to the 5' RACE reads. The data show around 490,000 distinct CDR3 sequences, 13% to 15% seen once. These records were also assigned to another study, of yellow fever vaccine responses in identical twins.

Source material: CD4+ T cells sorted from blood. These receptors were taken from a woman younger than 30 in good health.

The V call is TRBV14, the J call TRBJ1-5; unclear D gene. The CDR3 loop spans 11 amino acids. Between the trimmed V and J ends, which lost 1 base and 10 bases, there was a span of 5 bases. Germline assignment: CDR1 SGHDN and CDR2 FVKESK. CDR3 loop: CASSQGGPQHF. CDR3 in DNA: TGTGCCAGCAGCCAAGGTGGCCCCCAGCATTTT.

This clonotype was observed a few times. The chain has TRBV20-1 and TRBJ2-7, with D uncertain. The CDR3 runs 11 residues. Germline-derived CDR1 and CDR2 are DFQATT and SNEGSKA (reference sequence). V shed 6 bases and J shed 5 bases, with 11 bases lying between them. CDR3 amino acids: CSARRSHEQYF. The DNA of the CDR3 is TGCAGTGCACGTCGGTCCCACGAGCAGTACTTC.

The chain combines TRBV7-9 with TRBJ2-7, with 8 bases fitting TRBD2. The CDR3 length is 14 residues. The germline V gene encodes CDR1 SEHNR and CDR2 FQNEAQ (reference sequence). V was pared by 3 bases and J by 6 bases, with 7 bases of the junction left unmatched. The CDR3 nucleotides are TGTGCCAGCAGCTTCCAAGCGGGAGCGGGCGAGCAGTACTTC. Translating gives CASSFQAGAGEQYF.

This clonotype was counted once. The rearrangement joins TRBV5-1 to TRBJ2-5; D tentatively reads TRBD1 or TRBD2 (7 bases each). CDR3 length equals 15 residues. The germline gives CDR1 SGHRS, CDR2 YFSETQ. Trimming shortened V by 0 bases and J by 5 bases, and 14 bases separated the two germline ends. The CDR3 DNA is TGCGCCAGCAGCTTGGAGGGGGCAGCGGGGGAGACCCAGTACTTC. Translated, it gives CASSLEGAAGETQYF. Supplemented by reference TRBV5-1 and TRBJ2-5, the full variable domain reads KAGVTQTPRYLIKTRGQQVTLSCSPISGHRSVSWYQQTPGQGLQFLFEYFSETQRNKGNFPGRFSGRQFSNSRSEMNVSTLELGDSALYLCASSLEGAAGETQYFGPGTRLLVL.

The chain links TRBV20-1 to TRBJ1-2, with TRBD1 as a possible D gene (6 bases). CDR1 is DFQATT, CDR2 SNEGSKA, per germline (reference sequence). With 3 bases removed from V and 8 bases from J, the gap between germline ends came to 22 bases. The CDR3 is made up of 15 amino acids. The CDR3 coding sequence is TGCAGTGCTAGGAACCCCCGGGCGGGGGCGTTAGGCTACACCTTC. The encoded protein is CSARNPRAGALGYTF.

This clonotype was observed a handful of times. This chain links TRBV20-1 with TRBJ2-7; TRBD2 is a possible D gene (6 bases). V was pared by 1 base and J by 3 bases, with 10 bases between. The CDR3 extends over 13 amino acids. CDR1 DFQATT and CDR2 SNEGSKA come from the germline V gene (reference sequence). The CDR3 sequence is CSARGRGNYEQYF. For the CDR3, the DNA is TGCAGTGCTAGAGGTCGGGGGAACTACGAGCAGTACTTC.

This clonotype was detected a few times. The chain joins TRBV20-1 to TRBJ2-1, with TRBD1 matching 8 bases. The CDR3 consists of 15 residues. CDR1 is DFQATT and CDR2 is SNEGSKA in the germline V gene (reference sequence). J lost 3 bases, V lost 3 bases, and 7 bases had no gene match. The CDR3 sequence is CSASSGTGYYNEQFF. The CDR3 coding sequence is TGCAGTGCTAGCTCCGGGACAGGCTACTACAATGAGCAGTTCTTC.

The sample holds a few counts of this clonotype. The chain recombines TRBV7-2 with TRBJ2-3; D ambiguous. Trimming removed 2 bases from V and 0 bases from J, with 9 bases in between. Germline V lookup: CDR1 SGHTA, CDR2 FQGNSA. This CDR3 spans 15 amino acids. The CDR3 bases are TGTGCCAGCAGCTTACAGCAGATCAGCACAGATACGCAGTATTTT. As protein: CASSLQQISTDTQYF.

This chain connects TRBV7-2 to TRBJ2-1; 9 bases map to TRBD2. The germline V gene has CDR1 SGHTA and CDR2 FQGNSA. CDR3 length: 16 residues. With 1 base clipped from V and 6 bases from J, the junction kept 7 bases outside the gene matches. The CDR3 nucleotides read TGTGCCAGCAGCTTAGTCGCGGGACTAGCTCCCAATGAGCAGTTCTTC. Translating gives CASSLVAGLAPNEQFF.

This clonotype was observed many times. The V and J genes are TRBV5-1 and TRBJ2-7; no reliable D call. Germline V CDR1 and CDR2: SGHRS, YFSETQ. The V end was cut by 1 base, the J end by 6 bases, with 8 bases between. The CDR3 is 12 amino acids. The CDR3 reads CASSLLGFEQYF. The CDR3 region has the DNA TGCGCCAGCAGCTTGCTAGGGTTCGAGCAGTACTTC.

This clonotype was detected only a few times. This chain's CDR3 is CASSYPGTGEEYEQFF. The CDR3, as DNA: TGTGCCAGCAGTTACCCAGGGACAGGGGAAGAATATGAGCAGTTCTTC. The chain has TRBV6-2 or TRBV6-3 and TRBJ2-1, with 10 bases fitting TRBD1. This CDR3 contains 16 residues. The germline V gene has CDR1 MNHEY and CDR2 SVGEGT. V lost 2 bases, J lost 8 bases, and 9 bases stayed unmatched.

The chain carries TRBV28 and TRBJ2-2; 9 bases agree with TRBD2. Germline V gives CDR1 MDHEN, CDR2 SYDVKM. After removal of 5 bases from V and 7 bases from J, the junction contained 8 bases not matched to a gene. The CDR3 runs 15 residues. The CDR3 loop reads CASSPHASGVGELFF. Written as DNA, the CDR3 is TGTGCCAGCAGTCCTCACGCTAGCGGGGTCGGGGAGCTGTTTTTT. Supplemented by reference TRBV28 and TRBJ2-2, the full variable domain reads DVKVTQSSRYLVKRTGEKVFLECVQDMDHENMFWYRQDPGLGLRLIYFSYDVKMKEKGDIPEGYSVSREKKERFSLILESASTNQTSMYLCASSPHASGVGELFFGEGSRLTVL.

CDR3: CASSVDRGRGTDTQYF. In DNA, the CDR3 is TGTGCCAGCAGCGTAGACAGGGGGCGGGGCACAGATACGCAGTATTTT. This chain connects TRBV7-2 to TRBJ2-3; 10 bases are shared with TRBD1. The V gene end was trimmed by 5 bases and the J gene end by 1 base; junction bases not matched to a gene: 6. This CDR3 has 16 residues. The germline CDR1 and CDR2 sequences are SGHTA and FQGNSA.

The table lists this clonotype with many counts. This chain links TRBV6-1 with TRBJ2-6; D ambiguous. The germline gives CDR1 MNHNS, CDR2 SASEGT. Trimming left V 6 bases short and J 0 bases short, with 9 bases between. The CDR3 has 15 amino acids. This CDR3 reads CASRPLVSGANVLTF. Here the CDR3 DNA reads TGTGCCAGCAGACCTCTGGTCTCTGGGGCCAACGTCCTGACTTTC.

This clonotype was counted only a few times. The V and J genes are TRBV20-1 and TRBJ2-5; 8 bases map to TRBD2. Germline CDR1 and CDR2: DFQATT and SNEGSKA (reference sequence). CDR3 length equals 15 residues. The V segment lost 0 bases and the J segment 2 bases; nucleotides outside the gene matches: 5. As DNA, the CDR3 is TGCAGTGCTAGAGAAAGCGGGGGCCGGCAAGAGACCCAGTACTTC. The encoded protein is CSARESGGRQETQYF.

Here the CDR3 DNA reads TGCAGTGCTAGGCGTGGGGGGGTAGGCAATCAGCCCCAGCATTTT. Its translation is CSARRGGVGNQPQHF. The chain joins TRBV20-1 to TRBJ1-5, with D tentatively TRBD1 (5 bases). Per germline, CDR1 DFQATT and CDR2 SNEGSKA (reference sequence). V shed 3 bases and J shed 2 bases, with 14 bases lying between them. The CDR3 runs 15 residues.

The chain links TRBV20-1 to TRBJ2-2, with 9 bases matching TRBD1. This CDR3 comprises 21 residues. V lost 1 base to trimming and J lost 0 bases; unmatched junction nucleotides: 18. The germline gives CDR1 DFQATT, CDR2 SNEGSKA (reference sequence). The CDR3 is CSARVDRGGILAETNTGELFF. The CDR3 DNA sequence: TGCAGTGCTAGAGTGGACAGGGGAGGAATTCTAGCGGAAACGAACACCGGGGAGCTGTTTTTT.

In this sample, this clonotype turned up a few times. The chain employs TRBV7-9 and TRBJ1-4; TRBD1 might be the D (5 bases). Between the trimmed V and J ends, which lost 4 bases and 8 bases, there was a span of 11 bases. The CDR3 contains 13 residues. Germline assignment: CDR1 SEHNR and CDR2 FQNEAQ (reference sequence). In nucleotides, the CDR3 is TGTGCCAGCAGCTCGCCTGGGGCAGAAAAACTGTTTTTT. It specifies CASSSPGAEKLFF.

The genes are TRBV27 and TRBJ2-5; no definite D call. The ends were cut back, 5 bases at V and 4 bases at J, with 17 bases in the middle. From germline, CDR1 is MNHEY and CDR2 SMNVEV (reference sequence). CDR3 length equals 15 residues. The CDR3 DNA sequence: TGTGCCAGCAGTCCCATACGGCTTACTGGAGAGACCCAGTACTTC. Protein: CASSPIRLTGETQYF.

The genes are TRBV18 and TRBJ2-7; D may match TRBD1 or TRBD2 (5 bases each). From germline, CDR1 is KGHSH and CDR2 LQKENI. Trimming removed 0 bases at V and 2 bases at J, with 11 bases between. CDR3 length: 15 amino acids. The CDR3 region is CASSPPGADTYEQYF. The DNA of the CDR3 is TGTGCCAGCTCACCACCCGGGGCAGATACCTACGAGCAGTACTTC.

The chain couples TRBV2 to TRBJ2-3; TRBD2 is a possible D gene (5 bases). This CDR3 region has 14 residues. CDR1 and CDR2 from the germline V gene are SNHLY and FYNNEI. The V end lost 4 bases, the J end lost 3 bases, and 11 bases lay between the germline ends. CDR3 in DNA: TGTGCCAGCAGTGGTGACTATAAGACAGATACGCAGTATTTT. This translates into CASSGDYKTDTQYF.

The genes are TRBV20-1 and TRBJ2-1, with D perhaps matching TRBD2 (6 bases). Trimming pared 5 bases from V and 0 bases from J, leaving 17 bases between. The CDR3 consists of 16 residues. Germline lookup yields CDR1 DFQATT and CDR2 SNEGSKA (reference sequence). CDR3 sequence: CSARMGLVSSYNEQFF. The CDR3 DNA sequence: TGCAGTGCTCGAATGGGACTTGTAAGCTCCTACAATGAGCAGTTCTTC.

CDR3 bases: TGTGCCAGCTCACTAAACCCGGGACTATCGGCCTACGAGCAGTACTTC. This sequence encodes CASSLNPGLSAYEQYF. This chain uses TRBV18 with TRBJ2-7; 7 nucleotides line up with TRBD2. Germline values: CDR1 KGHSH, CDR2 LQKENI. This CDR3 is 16 amino acids long. V shed 4 bases and J 2 bases; nucleotides not matched to a gene: 11.

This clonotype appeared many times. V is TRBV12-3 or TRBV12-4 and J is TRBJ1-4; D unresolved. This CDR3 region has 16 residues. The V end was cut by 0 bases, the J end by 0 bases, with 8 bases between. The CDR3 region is CASSLARVATNEKLFF. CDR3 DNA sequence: TGTGCCAGCAGTTTAGCCCGGGTCGCAACTAATGAAAAACTGTTTTTT.